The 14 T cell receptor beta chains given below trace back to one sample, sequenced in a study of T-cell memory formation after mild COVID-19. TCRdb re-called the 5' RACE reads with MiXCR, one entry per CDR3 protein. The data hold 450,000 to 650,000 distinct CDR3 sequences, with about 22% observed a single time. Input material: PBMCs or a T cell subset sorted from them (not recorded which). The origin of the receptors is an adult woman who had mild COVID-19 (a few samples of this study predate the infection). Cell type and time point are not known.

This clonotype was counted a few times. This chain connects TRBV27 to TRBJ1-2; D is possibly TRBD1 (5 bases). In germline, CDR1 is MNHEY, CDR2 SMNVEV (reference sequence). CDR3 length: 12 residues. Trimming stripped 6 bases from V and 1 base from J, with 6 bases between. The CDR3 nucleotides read TGTGCCAGCAGGGGGGATAACTATGGCTACACCTTC. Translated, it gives CASRGDNYGYTF.

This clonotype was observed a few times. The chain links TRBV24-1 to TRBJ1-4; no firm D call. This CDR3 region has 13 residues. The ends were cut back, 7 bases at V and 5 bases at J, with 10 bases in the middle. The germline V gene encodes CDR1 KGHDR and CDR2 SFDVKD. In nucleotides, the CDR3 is TGTGCCACCAGCCAACCGGGGAATGAAAAACTGTTTTTT. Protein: CATSQPGNEKLFF.

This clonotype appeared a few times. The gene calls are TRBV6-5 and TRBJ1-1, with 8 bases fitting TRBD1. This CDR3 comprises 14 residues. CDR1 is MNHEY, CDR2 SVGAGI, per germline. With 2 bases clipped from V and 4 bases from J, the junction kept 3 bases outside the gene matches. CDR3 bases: TGTGCCAGCAGTTACCGAACAGGGGGCACTGAAGCTTTCTTT. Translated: CASSYRTGGTEAFF.

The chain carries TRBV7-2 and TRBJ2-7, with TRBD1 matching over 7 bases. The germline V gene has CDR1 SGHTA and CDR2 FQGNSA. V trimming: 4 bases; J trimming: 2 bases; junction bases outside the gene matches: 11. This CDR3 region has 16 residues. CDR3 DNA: TGTGCCAGCAGCTCATGGACAGGCCCCTCCGCCTACGAGCAGTACTTC. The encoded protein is CASSSWTGPSAYEQYF.

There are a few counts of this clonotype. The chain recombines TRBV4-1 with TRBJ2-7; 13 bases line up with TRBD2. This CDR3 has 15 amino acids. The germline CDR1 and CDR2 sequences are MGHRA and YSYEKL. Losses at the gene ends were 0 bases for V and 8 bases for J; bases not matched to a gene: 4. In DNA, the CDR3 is TGCGCCAGCAGCCAAGATGCGGGACTAGCGGGGCAGCAGTACTTC. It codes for CASSQDAGLAGQQYF.

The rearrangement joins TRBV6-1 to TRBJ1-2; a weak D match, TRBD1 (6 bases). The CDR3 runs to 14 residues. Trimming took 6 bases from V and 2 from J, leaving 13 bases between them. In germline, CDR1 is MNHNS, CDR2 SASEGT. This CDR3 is CASSEGVRNYGYTF. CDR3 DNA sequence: TGTGCCAGCAGCGAGGGGGTGAGAAACTATGGCTACACCTTC.

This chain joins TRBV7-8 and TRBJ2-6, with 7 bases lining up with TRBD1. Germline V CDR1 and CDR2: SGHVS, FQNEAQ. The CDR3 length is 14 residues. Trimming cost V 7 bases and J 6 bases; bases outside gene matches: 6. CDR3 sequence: CASIDRETANVLTF. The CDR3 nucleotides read TGTGCCAGCATCGACAGGGAGACGGCCAACGTCCTGACTTTC.

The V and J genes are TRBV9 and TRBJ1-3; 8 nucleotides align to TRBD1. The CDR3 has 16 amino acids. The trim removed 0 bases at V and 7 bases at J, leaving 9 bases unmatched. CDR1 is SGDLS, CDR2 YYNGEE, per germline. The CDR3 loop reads CASSVAPQGAGNTIYF. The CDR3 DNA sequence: TGTGCCAGCAGCGTAGCCCCGCAGGGGGCAGGGAACACCATATATTTT.

CDR3 sequence reads: CASSVGPGAYSNTGELFF. CDR3 in DNA: TGTGCCAGCAGCGTAGGGCCGGGGGCGTACTCGAACACCGGGGAGCTGTTTTTT. V is TRBV9 and J is TRBJ2-2, with D tentatively TRBD1 or TRBD2 (6 bases each). Trimming removed 0 bases at V and 0 bases at J, with 15 bases between. This CDR3 has 18 residues. Germline CDR1 SGDLS, CDR2 YYNGEE.

As DNA, the CDR3 is TGTGCCAGCTCAGAAACGCCGGGACAGGGGGAATACGAGCAGTACTTC. Amino acid sequence: CASSETPGQGEYEQYF. The rearrangement links TRBV18 to TRBJ2-7; 11 bases match TRBD1. Germline values: CDR1 KGHSH, CDR2 LQKENI. The CDR3 runs 16 residues. V gave up 5 bases and J gave up 4 bases; unmatched junction bases: 10.

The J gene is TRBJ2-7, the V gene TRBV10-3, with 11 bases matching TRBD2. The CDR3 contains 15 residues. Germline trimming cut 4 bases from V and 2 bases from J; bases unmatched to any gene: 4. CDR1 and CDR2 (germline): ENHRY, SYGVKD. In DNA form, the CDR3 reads TGTGCCATCAGTGCGGGGACTAGCGGACCCTACGAGCAGTACTTC. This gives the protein CAISAGTSGPYEQYF.

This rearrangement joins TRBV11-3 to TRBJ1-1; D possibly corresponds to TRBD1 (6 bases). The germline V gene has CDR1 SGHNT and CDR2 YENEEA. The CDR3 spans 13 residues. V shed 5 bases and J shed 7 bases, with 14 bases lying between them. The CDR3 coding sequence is TGTGCCAGCAGCCCCCCGACAGGTTTTGAAGCTTTCTTT. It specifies CASSPPTGFEAFF.

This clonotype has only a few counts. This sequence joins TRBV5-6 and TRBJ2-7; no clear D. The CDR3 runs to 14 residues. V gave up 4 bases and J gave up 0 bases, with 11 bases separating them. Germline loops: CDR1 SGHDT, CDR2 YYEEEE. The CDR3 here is CASSPFWDSYEQYF. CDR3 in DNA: TGTGCCAGCAGCCCTTTCTGGGACTCCTACGAGCAGTACTTC.

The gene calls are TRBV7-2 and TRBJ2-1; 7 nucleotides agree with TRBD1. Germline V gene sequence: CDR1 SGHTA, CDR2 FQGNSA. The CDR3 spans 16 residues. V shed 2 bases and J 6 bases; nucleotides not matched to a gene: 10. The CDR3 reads CASSLPPTGLINEQFF. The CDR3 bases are TGTGCCAGCAGCTTACCTCCGACAGGGCTCATCAATGAGCAGTTCTTC.